The clone carrying this TCR beta chain has just a few counts. Antigen specificity is unknown. Losses at the gene ends were 0 bases for V and 0 bases for J; bases not matched to a gene: 10. Germline V lookup: CDR1 SGHDN, CDR2 FVKESK. The CDR3 is made up of 19 amino acids. The data were obtained in a study of T-cell reconstitution after alpha-beta-depleted transplantation in children. Findings and limits, study-wide: One year after transplant, T-cell counts and diversity came mostly from newly produced T cells. Approximately two months post-transplant, alpha-beta T cells reportedly originated from several hundred expanded graft clones. Elevated TCRbeta diversity at day 60 was traced, in some patients, to surviving recipient T cells and thymic progenitors.

Unique molecular identifiers were incorporated during preparation of the TCRbeta library. Using its own MiXCR run on the PCR reads, TCRdb lists one record per CDR3 protein. Of more than 500,000 distinct CDR3 sequences listed, over 9.5% were seen once; the top ten hold around 15%. This material consisted of PBMCs, mostly from graft donor cells, taken 180 days after TCRalphabeta/CD19-depleted stem cell transplant. The rearrangement links TRBV14 to TRBJ2-4; TRBD2 agrees at 8 bases. The sequence was obtained from a female patient aged 2-10 years who had a stem cell transplant for aplastic anemia, so the T cells may come from the graft donor. The CDR3 here is CASSQDSQRGPGAKNIQYF. In DNA form, the CDR3 reads TGTGCCAGCAGCCAAGATTCCCAGCGGGGGCCGGGAGCCAAAAACATTCAGTACTTC.